Presented here are 21 T cell receptor beta chains from one specimen sequenced in a study of blood T cell repertoires in COVID-19. TCRdb's table, derived via immunoSEQ multiplex PCR, lists solely in-frame clones and lacks some. Found here are roughly 120,000 clones, 70% to 90% of them singletons; the top ten hold 7.5% to 9%. Sequencing used peripheral blood. All receptors come from a man in his sixties or seventies who had recovered from COVID-19.

The V call is TRBV5-1, the J call TRBJ1-4; 10 positions match TRBD1. CDR1 and CDR2 (germline): SGHRS, YFSETQ. The CDR3 loop spans 15 amino acids. J gave up 8 bases and V 4 bases, and 8 bases lay outside the gene matches. CDR3 residues: CASSRRQGAGEKLFF. The CDR3 bases are TGCGCCAGCAGCCGTAGACAGGGGGCGGGCGAAAAACTGTTTTTT.

The chain is built from TRBV2 and TRBJ1-2; 7 bases line up with TRBD1. This CDR3 is built from 14 residues. V shed 5 bases and J 2 bases; nucleotides not matched to a gene: 5. Germline lookup yields CDR1 SNHLY and CDR2 FYNNEI. CDR3 in amino acids: CASSRDSLNYGYTF. CDR3 DNA: TGTGCCAGCAGTCGGGACAGCTTGAACTATGGCTACACCTTC.

The V and J genes are TRBV4-1 and TRBJ2-2; 9 bases are a match to TRBD2. J lost 3 bases, V lost 4 bases, and 6 bases had no gene match. The CDR3 length is 16 residues. CDR1 and CDR2 (germline): MGHRA, YSYEKL. The CDR3, as DNA: TGCGCCAGCAGCCCTGGGAGACTAGCGGACACCGGGGAGCTGTTTTTT. Translated: CASSPGRLADTGELFF.

This chain links TRBV7-2 with TRBJ2-3, with D possibly TRBD1 on 5 matching bases. Per the germline V gene, CDR1 is SGHTA and CDR2 is FQGNSA. With 2 bases removed from V and 0 bases from J, the gap between germline ends came to 9 bases. The CDR3 contains 15 residues. In nucleotides, the CDR3 is TGTGCCAGCAGCTTACAGACAGTAAGCACAGATACGCAGTATTTT. It specifies CASSLQTVSTDTQYF.

This chain uses TRBV10-3 with TRBJ1-2; 7 bases match TRBD1. The germline V gene has CDR1 ENHRY and CDR2 SYGVKD. CDR3 size: 16 residues. J was trimmed by 0 bases and V by 9 bases; bases with no gene match: 13. The CDR3 protein is CAIPLRDREPNYGYTF. DNA for the CDR3: TGTGCCATACCTTTGCGGGACAGAGAGCCTAACTATGGCTACACCTTC.

V is TRBV9 and J is TRBJ1-6; a possible D gene is TRBD1 (5 bases). The CDR3 covers 17 residues. Germline assignment: CDR1 SGDLS and CDR2 YYNGEE. V lost 4 bases and J 0 bases, leaving 14 bases between the germline ends. DNA for the CDR3: TGTGCCAGCAGCCCTGGGGTGGGGCGCTCCTATAATTCACCCCTCCACTTT. Its translation: CASSPGVGRSYNSPLHF. The complete variable domain, with remaining parts taken from reference TRBV9 and TRBJ1-6, reads DSGVTQTPKHLITATGQRVTLRCSPRSGDLSVYWYQQSLDQGLQFLIQYYNGEERAKGNILERFSAQQFPDLHSELNLSSLELGDSALYFCASSPGVGRSYNSPLHFGNGTRLTVT.

V usage is TRBV4-1 and J usage is TRBJ2-1; TRBD2 matches 7 bases. The CDR3 has 15 residues. Germline V gene data show CDR1 as MGHRA and CDR2 as YSYEKL. J was trimmed by 6 bases and V by 3 bases; bases with no gene match: 8. Written as DNA, the CDR3 is TGCGCCAGCAGCCAGGCTAGCGGTGGTACCAATGAGCAGTTCTTC. As protein: CASSQASGGTNEQFF.

This clone has more than one count but fewer than ten. The chain is built from TRBV2 and TRBJ2-5; TRBD1 aligns across 9 bases. The CDR3 extends over 12 amino acids. Trimming removed 7 bases from V and 5 bases from J; junction bases left unmatched: 2. Germline values: CDR1 SNHLY, CDR2 FYNNEI. CDR3 protein: CASNRGRETQYF. Here the CDR3 DNA reads TGTGCCAGCAACAGGGGGCGTGAGACCCAGTACTTC.

The chain couples TRBV2 to TRBJ1-6; TRBD1 matches 8 bases. Germline values: CDR1 SNHLY, CDR2 FYNNEI. J lost 6 bases, V lost 5 bases, and 6 bases had no gene match. The CDR3 loop spans 15 amino acids. CDR3 region: CASSRQGRSNSPLHF. CDR3 in DNA: TGTGCCAGCAGTAGACAGGGGAGAAGTAATTCACCCCTCCACTTT.

This chain uses TRBV30 with TRBJ2-2; a possible D gene is TRBD1 (5 bases). Between the trimmed V and J ends, which lost 1 base and 3 bases, there was a span of 18 bases. The CDR3 length is 17 residues. The V gene's germline CDR1 is GTSNPN and CDR2 SVGIG (reference sequence). The CDR3 loop is CAWSESDDSRDTGELFF. As DNA, the CDR3 is TGTGCCTGGAGTGAAAGTGATGATAGCAGGGACACCGGGGAGCTGTTTTTT.

CDR3 loop: CAWSRPGGTGELFF. The CDR3 bases are TGTGCCTGGAGTCGCCCGGGGGGGACCGGGGAGCTGTTTTTT. The genes are TRBV30 and TRBJ2-2; 8 bases align to TRBD2. The CDR3 consists of 14 residues. Trimming at V came to 2 bases and at J to 5 bases, leaving 4 bases not matched to a gene. Per germline, CDR1 GTSNPN and CDR2 SVGIG (reference sequence).

This chain uses TRBV28 with TRBJ1-2; 8 bases agree with TRBD1. This CDR3 has 15 amino acids. With V trimmed by 5 bases and J by 3 bases, 8 bases remained unmatched. Germline CDR1 reads MDHEN; CDR2 reads SYDVKM. The CDR3 sequence is CASSIRQGQDYGYTF. The DNA of the CDR3 is TGTGCCAGCAGTATTCGACAGGGGCAGGACTATGGCTACACCTTC.

This chain joins TRBV7-3 and TRBJ2-5; TRBD1 aligns across 9 bases. This CDR3 is built from 15 residues. The trim removed 5 bases at V and 4 bases at J, leaving 8 bases unmatched. From germline, CDR1 is SGHTA and CDR2 FQGTGA. The CDR3 sequence is CASSPRGQGGETQYF. In DNA, the CDR3 is TGTGCCAGCAGCCCGCGGGGACAGGGAGGAGAGACCCAGTACTTC.

The chain joins TRBV3-1 (or the pseudogene TRBV3-2) to TRBJ2-3, with 8 positions matching TRBD2. The V gene's germline CDR1 is LGHDT and CDR2 YNNKEL (reference sequence). The CDR3 extends over 16 amino acids. V trimming: 0 bases; J trimming: 4 bases; junction bases outside the gene matches: 6. The DNA of the CDR3 is TGTGCCAGCAGCCAAGATCTTTTCGGGGGGGCAGATACGCAGTATTTT. This codes for CASSQDLFGGADTQYF.

This clone is a singleton in its sample. The chain carries TRBV7-8 and TRBJ2-3; D uncertain. The germline CDR1 and CDR2 sequences are SGHVS and FQNEAQ. The CDR3 sequence is 16 residues long. V lost 5 bases and J 3 bases, leaving 18 bases between the germline ends. Here the CDR3 DNA reads TGTGCCAGCAGCCCAGGTCGATCCTTTGGGACAGATACGCAGTATTTT. Amino acid sequence: CASSPGRSFGTDTQYF.

This chain connects TRBV7-9 to TRBJ2-1, with 8 bases aligning to TRBD2. The CDR3 contains 14 residues. J lost 8 bases, V lost 1 base, and 4 bases had no gene match. The germline CDR1 and CDR2 sequences are SEHNR and FQNEAQ (reference sequence). Here the CDR3 reads CASSLGLANYEQFF. DNA of the CDR3: TGTGCCAGCAGCTTAGGACTAGCGAACTATGAGCAGTTCTTC. Supplemented by reference TRBV7-9 and TRBJ2-1, the full variable domain reads DTGVSQNPRHKITKRGQNVTFRCDPISEHNRLYWYRQTLGQGPEFLTYFQNEAQLEKSRLLSDRFSAERPKGSFSTLEIQRTEQGDSAMYLCASSLGLANYEQFFGPGTRLTVL.

V usage is TRBV5-4 and J usage is TRBJ2-7; 9 positions match TRBD1. The CDR3 is 14 residues long. V trimming: 4 bases; J trimming: 6 bases; junction bases outside the gene matches: 8. Per the germline V gene, CDR1 is SGHNT and CDR2 is YYREEE (reference sequence). In DNA form, the CDR3 reads TGTGCCAGCAGCGCCGGGACAGGGTGGTTCGAGCAGTACTTC. Translating gives CASSAGTGWFEQYF.

J is TRBJ2-3 and V is TRBV28, with TRBD2 as a possible D gene (5 bases). The CDR3 runs to 15 residues. V lost 6 bases, J lost 2 bases, and 15 bases lay in between. The germline CDR1 and CDR2 sequences are MDHEN and SYDVKM. In nucleotides, the CDR3 is TGTGCCAGCAGACCCACTAGTACTCCCACAGATACGCAGTATTTT. Residues: CASRPTSTPTDTQYF.

The rearrangement joins TRBV28 to TRBJ1-2; 9 bases fit TRBD1. From germline, CDR1 is MDHEN and CDR2 SYDVKM. The CDR3 contains 13 residues. The J segment lost 6 bases and the V segment lost 5 bases, leaving 4 bases of the junction unmatched. CDR3 DNA: TGTGCCAGCAGTGATGGACAGGGGCATGGCTACACCTTC. This encodes CASSDGQGHGYTF.

This clone was seen a few times. The rearrangement links TRBV5-1 to TRBJ1-6; 9 nucleotides match TRBD1. This CDR3 is built from 18 residues. Germline V gene data show CDR1 as SGHRS and CDR2 as YFSETQ. The V segment lost 3 bases and the J segment 0 bases; nucleotides outside the gene matches: 7. In DNA, the CDR3 is TGCGCCAGCAGCTCGGGACAGGGCCTATCCTCCTATAATTCACCCCTCCACTTT. It specifies CASSSGQGLSSYNSPLHF.

The V gene is TRBV11-2, the J gene TRBJ1-2, with 7 bases identical to TRBD1. There are 14 residues in the CDR3. V was clipped by 4 bases and J by 7 bases; unmatched bases: 9. The germline CDR1 and CDR2 sequences are SGHAT and FQNNGV. DNA of the CDR3: TGTGCCAGCAGCTCGACAGGGATGGTAGCTGGCTACACCTTC. Encoded protein: CASSSTGMVAGYTF.